These T cell receptor beta chains were read from a single sample in a study of shared clonotypes between healthy human individuals. Profiled with immunoSEQ multiplex PCR; TCRdb holds only in-frame clones, not every one. Of under 600,000 clones in the sample, roughly four fifths were seen once. Sequencing used PBMCs. These receptors originate from a woman aged 40 to 49 in good health. Some clones in this sample may be carry-over from other donors' samples. Both conserved end residues are trimmed from each CDR3. For some rows the clone size is stated as once, few or many, or as a class when expanded; others skip it.

abundance	v_gene	j_gene	CDR3aa
.	TRBV2	TRBJ2-7	ASTQAVGGYEQY
.	TRBV28	TRBJ1-1	ASSLMGTGRRNTEAF
.	TRBV4-2	TRBJ2-7	ASSQAGGQGPSYEQY
.	TRBV15	TRBJ2-7	ATSRGGVYEQY
.	TRBV28	TRBJ2-7	ASSALDRGSEQY
many	TRBV4-1	TRBJ1-2	ASSQTGKSRYGYT
once	TRBV2	TRBJ1-4	ASTKGDRAPNEKLF
.	TRBV7-6	TRBJ2-5	ASSLRAGRAKETQY
.	TRBV10-3	TRBJ1-1	AHKGAGLNTEAF
.	TRBV10-2	TRBJ1-1	ASSEYQNTEAF
.	TRBV6-6	TRBJ2-5	ASSYAGETQY
.	TRBV30	TRBJ2-2	ACHPVASGELF
.	TRBV30	TRBJ2-5	AWAASGIQETQY
.	TRBV19	TRBJ2-3	ATSRGSADTQY
.	TRBV11-2	TRBJ2-2	ASSLPRAMVGELF
few	TRBV19	TRBJ2-3	ATTGTRGLTDTQY
.	TRBV15	TRBJ1-2	ATSEAADGYT
.	TRBV7-9	TRBJ2-4	ASSPQVLAKNIQY
.	TRBV10-1	TRBJ2-7	ASSPKGSGTLLAEQY
.	TRBV7-2	TRBJ1-5	ASSLFGQNNQPQH
.	TRBV7-3	TRBJ2-2	ASSTHQGAAGELF
.	TRBV27	TRBJ2-1	ASSLSGLAGGPSSYNEQF
.	TRBV5-1	TRBJ1-1	ASSLRGYENTEAF
.	TRBV10-3	TRBJ2-7	AISITGQGITYEQY
.	TRBV19	TRBJ2-1	ASSIPSSGRREQF